Presented here are 8 T cell receptor beta chains from one specimen sequenced in a study of blood T cell repertoires in COVID-19. The method was immunoSEQ multiplex PCR; TCRdb's version includes in-frame clones alone and lacks a portion of them. The sample lists under 150,000 clones; roughly 80% were seen once. Sequenced: peripheral blood. The source is a middle-aged man with acute or convalescent COVID-19.

The chain employs TRBV18 and TRBJ2-7; the D gene is possibly TRBD2 (5 bases). This CDR3 has 14 amino acids. Per germline, CDR1 KGHSH and CDR2 LQKENI. Trimming cost V 3 bases and J 3 bases, with 12 bases left between them. CDR3 in DNA: TGTGCCAGCTCACCTCCGTCCGGGGTCTACGAGCAGTACTTC. Protein product: CASSPPSGVYEQYF.

This chain links TRBV28 with TRBJ1-5; D gene unclear. CDR1 is MDHEN, CDR2 SYDVKM, per germline. Trimming shortened V by 5 bases and J by 7 bases, and 12 bases separated the two germline ends. The CDR3 runs to 13 residues. The CDR3 loop is CASSQVFEQPQHF. In nucleotides, the CDR3 is TGTGCCAGCAGTCAGGTCTTCGAGCAGCCCCAGCATTTT.

V usage is TRBV2 and J usage is TRBJ1-3, with D hard to call. Germline lookup yields CDR1 SNHLY and CDR2 FYNNEI. The CDR3 covers 13 residues. V was pared by 6 bases and J by 7 bases, with 13 bases between. In DNA form, the CDR3 reads TGTGCCAGCAGGTTTGGTGTTCGGAACACCATATATTTT. Translation gives CASRFGVRNTIYF.

J is TRBJ1-6 and V is TRBV2; D perhaps matches TRBD1 (5 bases). Trimming removed 6 bases from V and 8 bases from J, with 17 bases in between. Per germline, CDR1 SNHLY and CDR2 FYNNEI. The CDR3 totals 15 residues. For the CDR3, the DNA is TGTGCCAGCAGCCTCCATAGGACAAGGGATTCACCCCTCCACTTT. This encodes CASSLHRTRDSPLHF.

V usage is TRBV6-6 and J usage is TRBJ2-4; 7 bases map to TRBD1. The germline gives CDR1 MNHNY, CDR2 SVGAGI (reference sequence). This CDR3 region has 15 residues. J gave up 3 bases and V 4 bases, and 6 bases lay outside the gene matches. The CDR3 DNA sequence: TGTGCCAGCAGTTCTCCCGACAGGGACAAAAACATTCAGTACTTC. As protein: CASSSPDRDKNIQYF.

The genes are TRBV19 and TRBJ2-7; perhaps TRBD1 as D (5 bases). With 10 bases removed from V and 0 bases from J, the gap between germline ends came to 19 bases. Germline CDR1 LNHDA, CDR2 SQIVND (reference sequence). This CDR3 is built from 15 residues. The CDR3 bases are TGTGCCACCAGTGGAAGGCAGGGTGGCTCCTACGAGCAGTACTTC. Amino acids: CATSGRQGGSYEQYF. The whole variable domain, remainder taken from reference TRBV19 and TRBJ2-7, is DGGITQSPKYLFRKEGQNVTLSCEQNLNHDAMYWYRQDPGQGLRLIYYSQIVNDFQKGDIAEGYSVSREKKESFPLTVTSAQKNPTAFYLCATSGRQGGSYEQYFGPGTRLTVT.

This chain's CDR3 is CASSPRGPEQYV. In DNA, the CDR3 is TGTGCCAGCAGCCCCAGGGGCCCCGAGCAGTACGTC. This chain connects TRBV21-1 to TRBJ2-7; TRBD1 was called by the table and not checked on the DNA. TRBV21-1 is labeled a pseudogene. The CDR3 loop spans 12 amino acids.

J is TRBJ1-2 and V is TRBV6-5, with a weak D call TRBD1 (5 bases). Germline V gene data show CDR1 as MNHEY and CDR2 as SVGAGI. V lost 6 bases and J 7 bases, leaving 21 bases between the germline ends. The CDR3 loop spans 15 amino acids. In nucleotides, the CDR3 is TGTGCCAGCAGCCACCGTGCGGGACTAAGTCTTGGCTACACCTTC. Protein: CASSHRAGLSLGYTF.